These T cell receptor beta chains were read from a single sample in a study of technical replicates of blood from a few donors. Only in-frame clones appear in the TCRdb table, and some are missing; sequencing was by immunoSEQ multiplex PCR. The sample has approximately 78,000 clones; around 90% are singletons. Sequenced material: T cells isolated from PBMCs. These receptors all come from a human donor in good health. Both conserved end residues are part of each CDR3. Each record gives: D gene, J gene, V gene, clone size, CDR3 protein, CDR3 DNA. A D gene is named only where the DNA matches it firmly. Size is omitted from some rows. Given values are once, few, many or a class for expanded clones.

>NA|TRBJ1-1|TRBV5-4|NA
CASSLESWATEAFF
TGTGCCAGCAGCTTGGAATCCTGGGCCACTGAAGCTTTCTTT
>TRBD1|TRBJ1-1|TRBV5-1|NA
CASSPRTGRQLNTEAFF
TGCGCCAGCAGCCCGAGGACAGGGCGCCAACTGAACACTGAAGCTTTCTTT
>TRBD1|TRBJ2-1|TRBV13|NA
CASSYGVGGTGDEQFF
TGTGCCAGCAGCTATGGAGTTGGGGGTACAGGGGATGAGCAGTTCTTC
>TRBD2|TRBJ2-7|TRBV2|NA
CARETPGAGEQYF
TGTGCCAGAGAAACGCCGGGAGCGGGGGAGCAGTACTTC
>NA|TRBJ2-4|TRBV7-9|once
CASSLEGGKNIQYF
TGTGCCAGCAGCTTGGAAGGGGGCAAAAACATTCAGTACTTC
>TRBD1|TRBJ2-7|TRBV5-1|NA
CASSTPGQGGSSYEQYF
TGCGCCAGCAGCACGCCGGGACAGGGGGGAAGCTCCTACGAGCAGTACTTC
>TRBD1|TRBJ1-3|TRBV7-2|NA
CASSFDRGFSGNTIYF
TGTGCCAGCAGCTTCGACAGGGGCTTCTCTGGAAACACCATATATTTT
>TRBD2|TRBJ2-7|TRBV9|NA
CASSSSGTYEQYF
TGTGCCAGCAGCTCTAGCGGGACTTACGAGCAGTACTTC
>NA|TRBJ1-1|TRBV27|NA
CAPEYRERNTEAFF
TGTGCCCCAGAGTATAGGGAGAGGAACACTGAAGCTTTCTTT
>NA|TRBJ2-5|TRBV6-1|NA
CASSAIQETQYF
TGTGCCAGCAGCGCTATACAAGAGACCCAGTACTTC
>NA|TRBJ1-4|TRBV6-5|NA
CASSYSGRNEKLFF
TGTGCCAGCAGTTACTCGGGGAGAAATGAAAAACTGTTTTTT
>NA|TRBJ1-2|TRBV30|NA
CAWSPGGAGYTF
TGTGCCTGGAGTCCAGGAGGGGCTGGCTACACCTTC
>NA|TRBJ1-5|TRBV27|NA
CASSWQGRTSQPQHF
TGTGCCAGCAGTTGGCAGGGCCGGACCTCTCAGCCCCAGCATTTT
>TRBD1|TRBJ1-3|TRBV6-6|NA
CASSPDRAGNTIYF
TGTGCCAGCAGTCCCGACAGGGCTGGAAACACCATATATTTT
>TRBD2|TRBJ2-7|TRBV5-1|once
CASSFLSGSTYEQYF
TGCGCCAGCAGCTTTCTCAGCGGGAGCACCTACGAGCAGTACTTC
>TRBD2|TRBJ2-2|TRBV7-6|NA
CASSRNTLAGGSGELFF
TGTGCCAGCAGCCGAAACACACTAGCGGGAGGGTCCGGGGAGCTGTTTTTT
>TRBD2|TRBJ2-5|TRBV6-1|NA
CASSRIAGGQETQYF
TGTGCCAGCAGTCGGATAGCGGGAGGGCAAGAGACCCAGTACTTC
>NA|TRBJ2-2|TRBV9|NA
CASSGKPADSYTGELFF
TGTGCCAGCAGCGGCAAGCCTGCGGACAGCTACACCGGGGAGCTGTTTTTT
>NA|TRBJ2-7|TRBV6-5|NA
CASSWDWSSYEQYF
TGTGCCAGCAGTTGGGACTGGAGCTCCTACGAGCAGTACTTC
>TRBD1|TRBJ2-7|TRBV5-1|NA
CASSFRGQYEQYF
TGCGCCAGCAGCTTTAGGGGACAGTACGAGCAGTACTTC
>TRBD2|TRBJ2-5|TRBV7-8|NA
CASSWGLPETQYF
TGTGCCAGCAGCTGGGGACTACCAGAGACCCAGTACTTC
>NA|TRBJ2-1|TRBV9|NA
CASSPSGAYNEQFF
TGTGCCAGCAGCCCCTCCGGAGCCTACAATGAGCAGTTCTTC
>NA|TRBJ1-2|TRBV19|NA
CASSIWNRLNYGYTF
TGTGCCAGTAGTATATGGAACAGGCTTAACTATGGCTACACCTTC
>TRBD1|TRBJ2-3|TRBV5-4|NA
CASSAPRTGIPDTQYF
TGTGCCAGCAGCGCCCCTCGGACAGGGATCCCAGATACGCAGTATTTT
>TRBD1|TRBJ2-2|TRBV5-1|NA
CASSWTGPNTGELFF
TGCGCCAGCAGCTGGACAGGGCCGAACACCGGGGAGCTGTTTTTT
>TRBD1|TRBJ1-1|TRBV18|NA
CASSPRGPLNTEAFF
TGTGCCAGCTCACCGAGGGGGCCGTTGAACACTGAAGCTTTCTTT
>TRBD1|TRBJ2-7|TRBV7-3|NA
CASSPSDRGNYEQYF
TGTGCCAGCAGCCCCTCGGACAGGGGAAACTACGAGCAGTACTTC
>TRBD2|TRBJ2-7|TRBV27|NA
CASSLLAGNYEQYF
TGTGCCAGCAGTCTCTTAGCGGGAAACTACGAGCAGTACTTC
>NA|TRBJ2-7|TRBV21-1|NA
CRGGTYEQYF
TGTCGGGGGGGGACCTACGAGCAGTACTTC
>TRBD2|TRBJ2-7|TRBV9|NA
CASSVVGLAGDEQYF
TGTGCCAGCAGCGTCGTTGGGCTAGCGGGAGACGAGCAGTACTTC
>NA|TRBJ1-2|TRBV6-1|NA
CAGEKKGFSGYTF
TGTGCCGGAGAAAAAAAGGGGTTTAGTGGCTACACCTTC
>TRBD2|TRBJ2-1|TRBV5-4|NA
CASSFQRELNEQFF
TGTGCCAGCAGCTTCCAGCGGGAGCTCAATGAGCAGTTCTTC
>TRBD1|TRBJ2-2|TRBV19|NA
CASNRYRGDTGELFF
TGTGCCAGTAATCGGTACAGGGGGGACACCGGGGAGCTGTTTTTT
>TRBD1|TRBJ1-2|TRBV6-1|NA
CASSEDRGNYGYTF
TGTGCCAGCAGTGAGGACAGGGGGAACTATGGCTACACCTTC
>NA|TRBJ2-5|TRBV29-1|NA
CSAERPVGETQYF
TGCAGCGCCGAGCGTCCGGTTGGAGAGACCCAGTACTTC
>NA|TRBJ1-3|TRBV11-2|NA
CASSLARGGSGNTIYF
TGTGCCAGCAGCTTGGCACGGGGGGGGTCCGGAAACACCATATATTTT
>NA|TRBJ2-3|TRBV10-3|NA
CAIQGSTDTQYF
TGTGCCATCCAGGGGAGCACAGATACGCAGTATTTT
>TRBD2|TRBJ2-5|TRBV5-4|NA
CASSDVSGTGGETQYF
TGTGCCAGCAGCGACGTTAGCGGGACGGGGGGAGAGACCCAGTACTTC
>NA|TRBJ1-5|TRBV5-6|NA
CASSWGGGLNQPQHF
TGTGCCAGCAGCTGGGGAGGGGGTCTCAATCAGCCCCAGCATTTT
>NA|TRBJ2-5|TRBV7-9|NA
CASSLGTDQETQYF
TGTGCCAGCAGCTTAGGGACAGACCAAGAGACCCAGTACTTC
>NA|TRBJ1-1|TRBV14|NA
CASSPVTGMGTEAFF
TGTGCCAGCAGCCCGGTGACAGGTATGGGGACTGAAGCTTTCTTT
>NA|TRBJ2-2|TRBV29-1|NA
CSVIGGGLPGELFF
TGCAGCGTTATTGGAGGAGGACTCCCAGGGGAGCTGTTTTTT
>NA|TRBJ1-1|TRBV19|NA
CASSLSTGTEAFF
TGTGCCAGTAGTCTATCGACAGGCACTGAAGCTTTCTTT
>TRBD2|TRBJ2-5|TRBV19|NA
CASSILSGLAAHETQYF
TGTGCCAGTAGTATCCTTTCGGGACTAGCGGCCCACGAGACCCAGTACTTC
>TRBD1|TRBJ2-7|TRBV19|NA
CASSIDRQGIATYEQYF
TGTGCCAGTAGTATAGATAGACAGGGGATAGCTACGTACGAGCAGTACTTC
>TRBD1|TRBJ1-2|TRBV6-1|once
CASSEGTGYNYGYTF
TGTGCCAGCAGTGAGGGGACAGGGTATAACTATGGCTACACCTTC
>NA|TRBJ2-5|TRBV5-1|NA
CASSLYSSEVETQYF
TGCGCCAGCAGCCTCTATAGCTCAGAAGTGGAGACCCAGTACTTC
>TRBD2|TRBJ2-1|TRBV19|NA
CASTSGSTYEQFF
TGTGCCAGTACTAGCGGGAGTACGTATGAGCAGTTCTTC
>TRBD2|TRBJ2-5|TRBV4-1|NA
CASSPGLAKETQYF
TGCGCCAGCAGCCCCGGACTAGCGAAAGAGACCCAGTACTTC
>TRBD1|TRBJ1-3|TRBV27|NA
CASADRAGNTIYF
TGTGCCAGCGCCGACAGGGCTGGAAACACCATATATTTT
>NA|TRBJ1-4|TRBV4-3|NA
CASSQAFRASGEKLFF
TGCGCCAGCAGCCAAGCTTTCAGGGCTTCTGGTGAAAAACTGTTTTTT
>NA|TRBJ1-1|TRBV4-3|NA
CASSQEYGETEAFF
TGCGCCAGCAGCCAAGAATATGGAGAAACTGAAGCTTTCTTT
>NA|TRBJ1-1|TRBV2|NA
CASSDPARMNTEAFF
TGTGCCAGCAGTGATCCCGCCAGGATGAACACTGAAGCTTTCTTT
>TRBD2|TRBJ2-7|TRBV11-2|NA
CASSLRAGAHEQYF
TGTGCCAGCAGCTTAAGGGCGGGAGCCCACGAGCAGTACTTC
>NA|TRBJ2-5|TRBV12-5|NA
CASGLGRETQYF
TGTGCTAGTGGCCTGGGGAGAGAGACCCAGTACTTC
>TRBD1|TRBJ1-4|TRBV7-8|NA
CASSFDREANEKLFF
TGTGCCAGCAGCTTCGACAGGGAGGCTAATGAAAAACTGTTTTTT
>TRBD1|TRBJ2-7|TRBV28|once
CASSLRTGYEQYF
TGTGCCAGCAGTTTACGGACAGGCTACGAGCAGTACTTC
>TRBD2|TRBJ2-7|TRBV7-9|NA
CASSPLAGGSYEQYF
TGTGCCAGCAGTCCATTAGCGGGAGGGTCCTACGAGCAGTACTTC